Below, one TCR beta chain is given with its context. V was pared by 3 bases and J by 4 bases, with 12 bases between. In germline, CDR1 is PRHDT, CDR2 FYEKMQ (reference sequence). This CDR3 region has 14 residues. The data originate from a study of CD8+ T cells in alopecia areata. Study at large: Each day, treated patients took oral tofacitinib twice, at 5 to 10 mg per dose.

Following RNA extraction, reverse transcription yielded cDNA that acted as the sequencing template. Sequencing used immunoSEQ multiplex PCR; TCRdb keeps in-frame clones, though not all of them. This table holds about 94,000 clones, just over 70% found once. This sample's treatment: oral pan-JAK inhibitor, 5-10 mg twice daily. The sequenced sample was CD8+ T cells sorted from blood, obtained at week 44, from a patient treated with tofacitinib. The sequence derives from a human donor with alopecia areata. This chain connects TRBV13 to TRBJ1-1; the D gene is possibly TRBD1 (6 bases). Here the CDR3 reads CASSLQGLGTEAFF. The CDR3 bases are TGTGCCAGCAGCTTGCAGGGGCTGGGCACTGAAGCTTTCTTT.